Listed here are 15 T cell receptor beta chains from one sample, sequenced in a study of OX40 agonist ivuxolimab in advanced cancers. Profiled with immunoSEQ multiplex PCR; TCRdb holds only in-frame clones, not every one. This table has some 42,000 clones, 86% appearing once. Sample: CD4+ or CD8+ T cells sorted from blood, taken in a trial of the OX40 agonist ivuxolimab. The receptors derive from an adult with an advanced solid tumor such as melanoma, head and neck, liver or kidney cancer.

DNA of the CDR3: TGTGCCAGCAGCACCCCTAGCACAGATACGCAGTATTTT. Translated: CASSTPSTDTQYF. The genes are TRBV7-2 and TRBJ2-3; D ambiguous. The CDR3 is 13 amino acids. The V and J ends lost 5 bases and 0 bases respectively, with 6 bases between them. Germline CDR1 reads SGHTA; CDR2 reads FQGNSA.

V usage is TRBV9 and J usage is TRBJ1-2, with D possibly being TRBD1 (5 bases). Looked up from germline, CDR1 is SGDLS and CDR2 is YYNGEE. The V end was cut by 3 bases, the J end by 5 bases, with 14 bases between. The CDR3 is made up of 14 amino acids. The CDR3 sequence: CASSEGRSSYGYTF. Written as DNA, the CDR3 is TGTGCCAGCAGCGAGGGGAGGAGTTCGTATGGCTACACCTTC.

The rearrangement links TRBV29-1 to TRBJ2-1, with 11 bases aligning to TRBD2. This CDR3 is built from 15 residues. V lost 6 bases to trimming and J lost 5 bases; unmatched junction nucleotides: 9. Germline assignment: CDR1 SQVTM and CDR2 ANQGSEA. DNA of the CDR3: TGCAGCGTCATTCTAGCGGGGGGACTAAACAATGAGCAGTTCTTC. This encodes CSVILAGGLNNEQFF.

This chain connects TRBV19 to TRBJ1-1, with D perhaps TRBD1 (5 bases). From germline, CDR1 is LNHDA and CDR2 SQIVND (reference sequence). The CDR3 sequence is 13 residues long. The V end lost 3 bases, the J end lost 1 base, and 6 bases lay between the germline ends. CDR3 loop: CASSIQGNTEAFF. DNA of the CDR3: TGTGCCAGTAGTATCCAGGGGAACACTGAAGCTTTCTTT.

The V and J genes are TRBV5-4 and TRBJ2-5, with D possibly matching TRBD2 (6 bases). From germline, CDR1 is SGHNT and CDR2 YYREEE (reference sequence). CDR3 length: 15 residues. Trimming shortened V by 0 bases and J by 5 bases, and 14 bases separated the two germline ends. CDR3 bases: TGTGCCAGCAGCTTGGTAGGGTCCGGAGGGGAGACCCAGTACTTC. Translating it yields CASSLVGSGGETQYF.

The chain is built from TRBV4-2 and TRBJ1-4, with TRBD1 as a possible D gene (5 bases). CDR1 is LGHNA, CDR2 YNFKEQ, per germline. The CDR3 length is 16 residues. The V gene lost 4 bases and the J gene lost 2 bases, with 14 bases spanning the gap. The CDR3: CASSPSLGTTNEKLFF. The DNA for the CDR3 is TGTGCCAGCAGCCCTAGTCTGGGGACCACTAATGAAAAACTGTTTTTT.

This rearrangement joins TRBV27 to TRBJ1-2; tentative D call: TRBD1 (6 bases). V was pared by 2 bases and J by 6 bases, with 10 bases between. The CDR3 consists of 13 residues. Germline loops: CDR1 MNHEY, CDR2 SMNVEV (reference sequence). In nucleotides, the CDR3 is TGTGCCAGCAGTTTACGGACAGATAATGGCTACACCTTC. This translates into CASSLRTDNGYTF.

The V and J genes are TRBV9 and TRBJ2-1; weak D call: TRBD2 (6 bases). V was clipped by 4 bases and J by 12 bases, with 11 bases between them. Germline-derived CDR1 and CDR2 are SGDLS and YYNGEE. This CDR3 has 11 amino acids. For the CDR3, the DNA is TGTGCCAGCAGCCCTGGGGGGAGGCAGTTCTTC. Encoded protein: CASSPGGRQFF.

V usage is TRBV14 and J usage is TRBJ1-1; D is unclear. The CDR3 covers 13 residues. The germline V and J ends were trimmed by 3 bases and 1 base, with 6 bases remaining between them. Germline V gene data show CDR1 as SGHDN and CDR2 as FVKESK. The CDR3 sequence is CASSQWRNTEAFF. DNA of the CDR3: TGTGCCAGCAGCCAGTGGAGGAACACTGAAGCTTTCTTT. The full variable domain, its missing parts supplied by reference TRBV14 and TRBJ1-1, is EAGVTQFPSHSVIEKGQTVTLRCDPISGHDNLYWYRRVMGKEIKFLLHFVKESKQDESGMPNNRFLAERTGGTYSTLKVQPAELEDSGVYFCASSQWRNTEAFFGQGTRLTVV.

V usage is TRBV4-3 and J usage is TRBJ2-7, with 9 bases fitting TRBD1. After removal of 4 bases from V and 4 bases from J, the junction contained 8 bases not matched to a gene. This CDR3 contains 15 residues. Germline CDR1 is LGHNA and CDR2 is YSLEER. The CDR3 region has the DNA TGCGCCAGCAGCCTGGACAGGGGTATTAGATACGAGCAGTACTTC. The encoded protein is CASSLDRGIRYEQYF.

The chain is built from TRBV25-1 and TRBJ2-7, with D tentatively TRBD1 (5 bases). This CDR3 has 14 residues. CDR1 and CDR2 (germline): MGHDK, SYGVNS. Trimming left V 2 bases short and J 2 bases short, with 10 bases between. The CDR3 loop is CASSERGFTYEQYF. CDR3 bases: TGTGCCAGCAGTGAAAGGGGTTTCACCTACGAGCAGTACTTC.

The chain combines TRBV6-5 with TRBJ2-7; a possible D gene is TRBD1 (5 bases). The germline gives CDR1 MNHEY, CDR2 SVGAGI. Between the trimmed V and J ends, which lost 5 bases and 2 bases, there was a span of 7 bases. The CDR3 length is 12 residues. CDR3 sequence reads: CASSAGTYEQYF. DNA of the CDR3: TGTGCCAGCAGTGCAGGGACCTACGAGCAGTACTTC.

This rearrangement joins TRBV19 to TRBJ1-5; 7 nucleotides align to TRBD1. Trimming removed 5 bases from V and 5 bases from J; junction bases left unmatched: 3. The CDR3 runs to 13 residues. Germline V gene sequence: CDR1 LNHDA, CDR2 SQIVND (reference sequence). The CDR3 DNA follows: TGTGCCAGTAGTGGGGACAGTTATCAGCCCCAGCATTTT. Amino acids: CASSGDSYQPQHF.

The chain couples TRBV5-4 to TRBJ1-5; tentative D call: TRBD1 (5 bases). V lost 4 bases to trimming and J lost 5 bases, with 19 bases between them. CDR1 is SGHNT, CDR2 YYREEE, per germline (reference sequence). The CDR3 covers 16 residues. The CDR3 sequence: CASSARGGRAHQPQHF. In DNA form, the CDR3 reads TGTGCCAGCAGCGCGCGGGGGGGAAGGGCCCATCAGCCCCAGCATTTT.

The CDR3 DNA follows: TGTGCCAGCACAGCGGGGGGATACAATGAGCAGTTCTTC. Translating it yields CASTAGGYNEQFF. This rearrangement joins TRBV27 to TRBJ2-1, with 9 bases aligning to TRBD2. This CDR3 contains 13 residues. The J segment lost 4 bases and the V segment lost 7 bases, leaving 2 bases of the junction unmatched. The germline CDR1 and CDR2 sequences are MNHEY and SMNVEV (reference sequence).